This T cell receptor (beta chain) was captured by sequencing in a study of PD-1 blockade in classical Hodgkin lymphoma. Whole-study results and caveats: As was reported, newly diagnosed patients showed lower baseline TCR diversity than healthy donors did.

CDR1 is SGHDN, CDR2 FVKESK, per germline. Losses at the gene ends were 8 bases for V and 7 bases for J; bases not matched to a gene: 12. There are 15 residues in the CDR3. Documented time point: newly diagnosed, previously untreated cHL patient sample. Thawed PBMCs underwent magnetic negative selection to yield purified CD4+ T cells. Concerning this clone itself: Its target is not known.

Clones were read by immunoSEQ multiplex PCR, and TCRdb kept only the in-frame ones, dropping some. In the table there are more than 25,000 clones, 80% to 90% of which are singletons. This sequence joins TRBV14 and TRBJ1-3; 9 bases line up with TRBD1. The clonotype was recovered from a human donor with classical Hodgkin lymphoma. Specimen: CD4+ T cells from blood. CDR3 sequence (DNA): TGTGCCAGCGGTGGGACAGGGACTTCTTTGAACACCATATATTTT. Amino acid sequence: CASGGTGTSLNTIYF.